This paragraph reports one TCR beta chain. These data originate in a study of blood T cell repertoires in COVID-19. CDR3 length: 15 amino acids. V was shortened by 11 bases and J by 4 bases, with 23 bases between the two germline ends. Looked up from germline, CDR1 is ENHRY and CDR2 is SYGVKD. This table comes from immunoSEQ multiplex PCR, and its TCRdb copy is limited to in-frame clones, with some not included. This table has more than 130,000 clones, 85% to 90% appearing once. The gene calls are TRBV10-3 and TRBJ1-1; the D gene is possibly TRBD1 (5 bases). This clonotype originated in a woman aged 40 to 55 with acute or convalescent COVID-19. Sequenced material: peripheral blood. CDR3: CAVLRQGGVGTEAFF. The CDR3 DNA is TGTGCCGTCCTTAGGCAGGGAGGCGTTGGCACTGAAGCTTTCTTT.